The present entry profiles one TCR beta chain with its context. Its target is unknown. This sample is drawn from a study of cytomegalovirus exposure and HLA in healthy donors. Broader study findings: 150 to 200 TCR beta chains were listed as cytomegalovirus-associated. Most likely, a cluster of highly shared sequence variants arose as a sequencing artifact.

The study ran its PCR with 60 Vbeta and 13 Jbeta primers. In the original workflow: Per a later analysis, the number of unique TCR beta chains was around 80 million, of which 9 million to 12 million were shared. The assay was immunoSEQ multiplex PCR, and TCRdb's table has in-frame clones only and misses some. V, J and clone size were drawn from that table, and D and trimming were deduced from the DNA. The repertoire holds about 110,000 clones, with around 61% as singletons. There are 15 residues in the CDR3. V lost 5 bases to trimming and J lost 5 bases; unmatched junction nucleotides: 7. CDR1 is LNHDA and CDR2 is SQIVND in the germline V gene (reference sequence).

The sequenced sample was PBMCs. The chain links TRBV19 to TRBJ2-2, with 8 bases that match TRBD1. This TCR derives from a woman in her 30s in good health and CMV-seronegative. The CDR3 loop is CASSAIHRGTGELFF. CDR3 nucleotide sequence: TGTGCCAGTAGTGCCATCCACAGGGGGACCGGGGAGCTGTTTTTT.